A single count supports the clone carrying this T cell receptor beta chain. Assay used: immunoSEQ multiplex PCR; TCRdb lists only in-frame clones, some missing. The sample includes a few hundred thousand clones, roughly 86% seen only once; the top ten take about a tenth. The record originates from a study of blood T cell repertoires in COVID-19. Study-wide background: Italy, Spain and the United States were the sources of the convalescent and acute COVID-19 samples.

The CDR3 length is 13 residues. V lost 4 bases, J lost 2 bases, and 8 bases lay in between. Per the germline V gene, CDR1 is MDHEN and CDR2 is SYDVKM. The material sequenced was PBMCs or T cells enriched from blood (not recorded which). The clonotype comes from a woman in her twenties or thirties who had recovered from COVID-19. The chain is built from TRBV28 and TRBJ1-1, with D unclear. In nucleotides, the CDR3 is TGTGCCAGCAGTTACTCGGTTAACACTGAAGCTTTCTTT. Protein product: CASSYSVNTEAFF. Full variable domain (rest looked up from reference TRBV28 and TRBJ1-1): DVKVTQSSRYLVKRTGEKVFLECVQDMDHENMFWYRQDPGLGLRLIYFSYDVKMKEKGDIPEGYSVSREKKERFSLILESASTNQTSMYLCASSYSVNTEAFFGQGTRLTVV.